The 12 T cell receptor beta chains listed next were all sequenced from one sample in a study of siplizumab effects on memory and regulatory T cells. Clones were read by immunoSEQ multiplex PCR, and TCRdb kept only the in-frame ones, dropping some. The sample comprises more than 85,000 clones, roughly 89% of which are singletons, and approximately 1.2% rests with the top ten. Sequencing input: CD4+ T cells sorted from blood. Receptors were obtained from a human donor in good health.

The chain combines TRBV6-5 with TRBJ2-1; 12 nucleotides agree with TRBD2. This CDR3 comprises 15 residues. Germline V lookup: CDR1 MNHEY, CDR2 SVGAGI. Unmatched junction bases numbered 3, after V lost 6 bases and J lost 3 bases. The CDR3: CASSRLAGDYNEQFF. DNA for the CDR3: TGTGCCAGCAGCCGACTAGCGGGAGACTACAATGAGCAGTTCTTC.

This clone was counted a few times. The chain recombines TRBV6-1 with TRBJ2-2; D call uncertain. CDR1 is MNHNS, CDR2 SASEGT, per germline. V lost 8 bases to trimming and J lost 6 bases, with 16 bases between them. The length of the CDR3 is 14 residues. CDR3 sequence reads: CASRTRTGPGELFF. The CDR3 coding sequence is TGTGCCAGCCGAACCAGAACGGGTCCCGGGGAGCTGTTTTTT.

The chain couples TRBV6-1 to TRBJ1-2, with D unclear. The CDR3 contains 14 residues. Per the germline V gene, CDR1 is MNHNS and CDR2 is SASEGT. The V end was cut by 8 bases, the J end by 4 bases, with 17 bases between. In DNA, the CDR3 is TGTGCCAGCGTTGGGGTCAGCTTTTCCTATGGCTACACCTTC. Its protein product is CASVGVSFSYGYTF.

This chain joins TRBV10-1 and TRBJ2-4; 9 bases are shared with TRBD1. V shed 0 bases and J 7 bases; nucleotides not matched to a gene: 13. The CDR3 runs 18 residues. Germline V gene sequence: CDR1 WNHNN, CDR2 SYGVQD (reference sequence). The CDR3 bases are TGCGCCAGCAGTGAGTCTAACGTTAGGACAGGGGCCAGGAACATTCAGTACTTC. This translates into CASSESNVRTGARNIQYF.

CDR3 nucleotide sequence: TGTGCCAGCAGCCTCAGTTCAGTAACCCAAGAGACCCAGTACTTC. Its translation is CASSLSSVTQETQYF. This chain joins TRBV27 and TRBJ2-5, with D uncertain. CDR1 and CDR2 from the germline V gene are MNHEY and SMNVEV (reference sequence). This CDR3 spans 15 amino acids. V was shortened by 6 bases and J by 1 base, with 15 bases between the two germline ends.

In its sample, this clone was seen a few times. The chain uses TRBV7-2 and TRBJ2-5; D possibly corresponds to TRBD2 (6 bases). This CDR3 spans 14 amino acids. Germline V gene lookup returns CDR1 SGHTA and CDR2 FQGNSA. V dropped 2 bases and J dropped 0 bases, with 7 bases sitting between them. This chain's CDR3 is CASSLSGHQETQYF. DNA of the CDR3: TGTGCCAGCAGCTTAAGCGGGCACCAAGAGACCCAGTACTTC.

The genes are TRBV25-1 and TRBJ1-6; the D is unclear. Trimming removed 10 bases at V and 10 bases at J, with 11 bases between. This CDR3 comprises 11 residues. Germline CDR1 reads MGHDK; CDR2 reads SYGVNS. In nucleotides, the CDR3 is TGTGCCACCCCGGGAGGGTCACCCCTCCACTTT. Its translation is CATPGGSPLHF. The variable domain in full, with the rest retrieved from reference TRBV25-1 and TRBJ1-6, is EADIYQTPRYLVIGTGKKITLECSQTMGHDKMYWYQQDPGMELHLIHYSYGVNSTEKGDLSSESTVSRIRTEHFPLTLESARPSHTSQYLCATPGGSPLHFGNGTRLTVT.

The chain combines TRBV19 with TRBJ1-2; possibly TRBD1 for D (5 bases). Trimming stripped 1 base from V and 3 bases from J, with 12 bases between. This CDR3 has 15 residues. CDR1 and CDR2 from the germline V gene are LNHDA and SQIVND (reference sequence). The CDR3 DNA sequence: TGTGCCAGTAGTATAGCTCCCGGGGCAGACTATGGCTACACCTTC. It encodes CASSIAPGADYGYTF.

A single count supports this clone. This chain joins TRBV5-4 and TRBJ1-2, with unresolved D. This CDR3 comprises 16 residues. The germline V gene has CDR1 SGHNT and CDR2 YYREEE (reference sequence). With 3 bases removed from V and 5 bases from J, the gap between germline ends came to 20 bases. The CDR3 region has the DNA TGTGCCAGCAGCTCATCATTTGTGGGAAAGGAATATGGCTACACCTTC. Translating it yields CASSSSFVGKEYGYTF.

This chain connects TRBV7-2 to TRBJ1-3, with unresolved D. The ends were cut back, 3 bases at V and 4 bases at J, with 1 base in the middle. Germline assignment: CDR1 SGHTA and CDR2 FQGNSA. The CDR3 contains 11 residues. The DNA of the CDR3 is TGTGCCAGCAGCTTGGGAAACACCATATATTTT. This translates into CASSLGNTIYF.

V and J are TRBV2 and TRBJ2-5; D not certain. Germline CDR1 reads SNHLY; CDR2 reads FYNNEI. The CDR3 length is 15 residues. V lost 6 bases to trimming and J lost 5 bases, with 19 bases between them. CDR3 protein: CASSAEGLVGETQYF. CDR3 nucleotide sequence: TGTGCCAGCAGCGCCGAAGGCCTAGTTGGGGAGACCCAGTACTTC.

The J gene is TRBJ2-5, the V gene TRBV2; D unresolved. In germline, CDR1 is SNHLY, CDR2 FYNNEI. Trimming stripped 6 bases from V and 1 base from J, with 12 bases between. The CDR3 is made up of 14 amino acids. The CDR3 DNA is TGTGCCAGCAGCGCAGGACGGCGCCAAGAGACCCAGTACTTC. Translation gives CASSAGRRQETQYF. The complete variable domain, with remaining parts taken from reference TRBV2 and TRBJ2-5, reads EPEVTQTPSHQVTQMGQEVILRCVPISNHLYFYWYRQILGQKVEFLVSFYNNEISEKSEIFDDQFSVERPDGSNFTLKIRSTKLEDSAMYFCASSAGRRQETQYFGPGTRLLVL.